One sample yielded the 30 T cell receptor beta chains listed below, sequenced in a study of shared clonotypes between healthy human individuals. The repertoire was sequenced with immunoSEQ multiplex PCR; TCRdb's copy has only in-frame clones and lacks some. The data hold hundreds of thousands of clones, with less than 85% observed a single time. The sample was memory CD4+ T cells sorted from blood. As for subset: CD45RA-negative fraction. All receptors derive from a woman aged 25 to 45 in good health.

This clone was seen a handful of times. This chain uses TRBV4-1 with TRBJ1-4, with 7 bases fitting TRBD1. The V gene's germline CDR1 is MGHRA and CDR2 YSYEKL. V dropped 0 bases and J dropped 5; count of bases not matched to a gene: 9. The CDR3 loop spans 17 amino acids. CDR3 nucleotides: TGCGCCAGCAGCCAAGATTCGACAGGGCGGGCCAATGAAAAACTGTTTTTT. Translating it yields CASSQDSTGRANEKLFF.

J is TRBJ1-2 and V is TRBV29-1; 9 nucleotides match TRBD1. The length of the CDR3 is 13 residues. Germline V gene sequence: CDR1 SQVTM, CDR2 ANQGSEA. V was clipped by 2 bases and J by 5 bases; unmatched bases: 3. The CDR3 DNA reads TGCAGCGTTGAACCGGACAGGGGTTATGGCTACACCTTC. Protein product: CSVEPDRGYGYTF.

The V and J genes are TRBV6-5 and TRBJ2-1; 7 positions agree with TRBD1. Trimming removed 7 bases from V and 2 bases from J; junction bases left unmatched: 8. The CDR3 contains 15 residues. Germline V lookup: CDR1 MNHEY, CDR2 SVGAGI. The CDR3: CASMIDRDPYNEQFF. Here the CDR3 DNA reads TGTGCCAGCATGATAGACAGGGATCCCTACAATGAGCAGTTCTTC.

The CDR3 here is CASSLDPLAVTDTQYF. In nucleotides, the CDR3 is TGTGCCAGCAGCTTGGATCCGTTGGCAGTCACAGATACGCAGTATTTT. This sequence joins TRBV7-9 and TRBJ2-3; D ambiguous. The CDR3 contains 16 residues. The V end lost 3 bases, the J end lost 2 bases, and 15 bases lay between the germline ends. CDR1 is SEHNR and CDR2 is FQNEAQ in the germline V gene (reference sequence).

The chain recombines TRBV28 with TRBJ2-3; D might be TRBD2 (5 bases). Trimming removed 2 bases from V and 6 bases from J, with 12 bases in between. This CDR3 comprises 14 residues. Germline CDR1 reads MDHEN; CDR2 reads SYDVKM. CDR3 residues: CASSLPEGPDTQYF. CDR3 in DNA: TGTGCCAGCAGTTTACCAGAGGGCCCTGATACGCAGTATTTT.

On this clone: Distinct nucleotide sequences in the sample also encode this CDR3. The rearrangement uses TRBV7-2 and TRBJ2-7, with D possibly matching TRBD2 (6 bases). Germline CDR1 is SGHTA and CDR2 is FQGNSA. With 0 bases removed from V and 2 bases from J, the gap between germline ends came to 8 bases. This CDR3 is 14 amino acids long. The CDR3 sequence: CASSLAEGPYEQYF. The CDR3, as DNA: TGTGCCAGCAGCTTAGCGGAGGGACCCTACGAGCAGTACTTC.

The chain employs TRBV5-1 and TRBJ2-3; TRBD2 matches at 8 bases. CDR1 and CDR2 (germline): SGHRS, YFSETQ. V was clipped by 4 bases and J by 5 bases; unmatched bases: 15. CDR3 length: 17 residues. The CDR3 spells CASSPIGSGSQGDTQYF. CDR3 bases: TGCGCCAGCAGCCCCATAGGCAGCGGGAGTCAGGGAGATACGCAGTATTTT.

V is TRBV19 and J is TRBJ1-4; 7 bases align to TRBD1. The V and J ends lost 4 bases and 0 bases, in that order; junction bases with no gene match: 2. The CDR3 is 15 amino acids. CDR1 LNHDA and CDR2 SQIVND come from the germline V gene (reference sequence). CDR3 in DNA: TGTGCCAGTAGTACCCAGGGGGCAACTAATGAAAAACTGTTTTTT. This encodes CASSTQGATNEKLFF.

This clone was observed a handful of times. Different DNA sequences within this sample yield the same CDR3. This chain links TRBV5-1 with TRBJ2-1, with a weak D call TRBD2 (5 bases). Germline CDR1 reads SGHRS; CDR2 reads YFSETQ. CDR3 length: 15 residues. The V end was cut by 2 bases, the J end by 0 bases, with 9 bases between. CDR3 bases: TGCGCCAGCAGCTTTGATACTAGCTCCTACAATGAGCAGTTCTTC. Translating it yields CASSFDTSSYNEQFF.

This chain links TRBV28 with TRBJ2-7; D gene ambiguous. V dropped 8 bases and J dropped 3 bases, with 14 bases sitting between them. The CDR3 runs 13 residues. Germline assignment: CDR1 MDHEN and CDR2 SYDVKM. CDR3 sequence reads: CASEDPRRYEQYF. The CDR3, as DNA: TGTGCCAGCGAAGACCCAAGACGCTACGAGCAGTACTTC. The full variable domain, completed using reference TRBV28 and TRBJ2-7, is DVKVTQSSRYLVKRTGEKVFLECVQDMDHENMFWYRQDPGLGLRLIYFSYDVKMKEKGDIPEGYSVSREKKERFSLILESASTNQTSMYLCASEDPRRYEQYFGPGTRLTVT.

This clone appeared a few times. This chain's CDR3 is CASSSVRAVTEAFF. Written as DNA, the CDR3 is TGTGCCAGCAGCTCTGTAAGGGCGGTCACTGAAGCTTTCTTT. The rearrangement joins TRBV7-3 to TRBJ1-1; D gene uncertain. CDR1 SGHTA and CDR2 FQGTGA come from the germline V gene. This CDR3 region has 14 residues. V was clipped by 4 bases and J by 4 bases, with 13 bases between them.

The rearrangement uses TRBV6-5 and TRBJ1-1; no clear D gene. From germline, CDR1 is MNHEY and CDR2 SVGAGI. The CDR3 is made up of 15 amino acids. V was trimmed by 0 bases and J by 0 bases, leaving 8 bases between them. The CDR3 spells CASSYSPLVNTEAFF. The CDR3 region has the DNA TGTGCCAGCAGTTACTCGCCGCTGGTGAACACTGAAGCTTTCTTT.

The genes are TRBV29-1 and TRBJ2-3, with 10 bases aligning to TRBD2. Germline CDR1 SQVTM, CDR2 ANQGSEA. The junction had 7 bases not matched to a gene; V was cut back by 3 bases and J by 1 base. The CDR3 totals 16 residues. CDR3 protein: CSVDGLAGAGTDTQYF. The DNA of the CDR3 is TGCAGCGTTGACGGGCTAGCGGGAGCGGGCACAGATACGCAGTATTTT.

This clone has more than one count but fewer than ten. The gene calls are TRBV5-6 and TRBJ1-2; 11 bases match TRBD1. This CDR3 contains 13 residues. Looked up from germline, CDR1 is SGHDT and CDR2 is YYEEEE. Trimming at V came to 4 bases and at J to 6 bases, leaving 2 bases not matched to a gene. CDR3 in DNA: TGTGCCAGCAGCCGGACAGGGGGCAATGGCTACACCTTC. Its protein product is CASSRTGGNGYTF.

V usage is TRBV28 and J usage is TRBJ1-1, with 7 bases fitting TRBD1. V shed 5 bases, J shed 6 bases, and the junction held 9 bases outside the gene matches. The germline V gene has CDR1 MDHEN and CDR2 SYDVKM. The CDR3 is 14 amino acids. CDR3 loop: CASSRIRGLAEAFF. CDR3 nucleotide sequence: TGTGCCAGCAGTCGGATCAGGGGGTTGGCTGAAGCTTTCTTT. Full variable domain (rest looked up from reference TRBV28 and TRBJ1-1): DVKVTQSSRYLVKRTGEKVFLECVQDMDHENMFWYRQDPGLGLRLIYFSYDVKMKEKGDIPEGYSVSREKKERFSLILESASTNQTSMYLCASSRIRGLAEAFFGQGTRLTVV.

DNA for the CDR3: TGTGCCAGCAGGTTGAGCTTAGCGTCCTCCTACAATGAGCAGTTCTTC. This encodes CASRLSLASSYNEQFF. The chain recombines TRBV11-2 with TRBJ2-1, with D perhaps matching TRBD2 (5 bases). With 6 bases removed from V and 0 bases from J, the gap between germline ends came to 15 bases. The CDR3 spans 16 residues. Germline CDR1 SGHAT, CDR2 FQNNGV.

The genes are TRBV5-4 and TRBJ2-7; D remains unclear. Germline-derived CDR1 and CDR2 are SGHNT and YYREEE (reference sequence). The CDR3 is 13 residues long. Trimming pared 0 bases from V and 6 bases from J, leaving 10 bases between. Here the CDR3 reads CASSLAEVGEQYF. In DNA, the CDR3 is TGTGCCAGCAGCTTGGCAGAGGTGGGCGAGCAGTACTTC.

The chain uses TRBV2 and TRBJ2-7; 8 bases agree with TRBD1. This CDR3 comprises 13 residues. V lost 10 bases to trimming and J lost 3 bases; unmatched junction nucleotides: 8. CDR1 is SNHLY and CDR2 is FYNNEI in the germline V gene. The CDR3 DNA reads as TGTGCCATCATGACAGGGGAAAACTACGAGCAGTACTTC. Amino acid sequence: CAIMTGENYEQYF.

CDR3: CAPTGRQETQYF. The CDR3 DNA sequence: TGTGCCCCGACCGGGAGGCAAGAGACCCAGTACTTC. The rearrangement uses TRBV18 and TRBJ2-5, with 7 positions matching TRBD2. The CDR3 is 12 amino acids. CDR1 and CDR2 (germline): KGHSH, LQKENI. V lost 11 bases, J lost 2 bases, and 5 bases stayed unmatched.

This clone occurred a few times. V and J are TRBV18 and TRBJ2-1; TRBD2 aligns across 10 bases. The CDR3 spans 17 residues. Germline CDR1 KGHSH, CDR2 LQKENI. The V and J ends lost 2 bases and 7 bases, in that order; junction bases with no gene match: 11. CDR3 in amino acids: CASSPYSGRAGGNEQFF. CDR3 in DNA: TGTGCCAGCTCACCATACAGCGGGAGGGCCGGTGGGAATGAGCAGTTCTTC. Full variable domain (outside the CDR3, taken from reference TRBV18 and TRBJ2-1): NAGVMQNPRHLVRRRGQEARLRCSPMKGHSHVYWYRQLPEEGLKFMVYLQKENIIDESGMPKERFSAEFPKEGPSILRIQQVVRGDSAAYFCASSPYSGRAGGNEQFFGPGTRLTVL.

This sequence joins TRBV25-1 and TRBJ2-1, with D perhaps matching TRBD1 (5 bases). CDR1 is MGHDK and CDR2 is SYGVNS in the germline V gene. The ends were cut back, 7 bases at V and 3 bases at J, with 10 bases in the middle. The CDR3 is 13 residues long. The chain's CDR3 is CASMSGHYNEQFF. The CDR3 DNA reads as TGTGCCAGCATGTCCGGACACTACAATGAGCAGTTCTTC.

This clone has only a few counts. Different DNA sequences within this sample yield the same CDR3. The V and J genes are TRBV5-1 and TRBJ2-2, with a tentative D call TRBD1 (6 bases). Germline assignment: CDR1 SGHRS and CDR2 YFSETQ. The CDR3 runs to 15 residues. V shed 0 bases and J shed 0 bases, with 6 bases lying between them. CDR3 residues: CASSLGTANTGELFF. In nucleotides, the CDR3 is TGCGCCAGCAGCTTGGGGACAGCGAACACCGGGGAGCTGTTTTTT.

In its sample, this clone was seen once. V gene TRBV11-1 combines with J gene TRBJ2-1, with 7 bases that match TRBD2. The germline V gene has CDR1 SGHAT and CDR2 FQDESV (reference sequence). The ends lost 7 bases at V and 6 bases at J; junction bases unmatched: 12. The CDR3 has 15 residues. In DNA form, the CDR3 reads TGTGCCAGCACCCAAACGGGACTAATAGTCAATGAGCAGTTCTTC. Protein product: CASTQTGLIVNEQFF.

The V gene is TRBV28, the J gene TRBJ2-5; TRBD1 matches 7 bases. V was clipped by 7 bases and J by 5 bases; unmatched bases: 7. Germline CDR1 and CDR2: MDHEN and SYDVKM. The length of the CDR3 is 13 residues. The CDR3 loop is CASTMTGIETQYF. The DNA for the CDR3 is TGTGCCAGCACCATGACAGGGATTGAGACCCAGTACTTC.

V gene TRBV28 combines with J gene TRBJ1-3; D not resolved. Germline V gene lookup returns CDR1 MDHEN and CDR2 SYDVKM. Trimming left V 2 bases short and J 0 bases short, with 5 bases between. CDR3 length: 14 residues. The CDR3 loop reads CASSLMDSGNTIYF. The CDR3 nucleotides are TGTGCCAGCAGTTTAATGGACTCTGGAAACACCATATATTTT.

This chain connects TRBV6-1 to TRBJ1-2, with 9 bases matching TRBD1. Germline trimming cut 6 bases from V and 7 bases from J; bases unmatched to any gene: 9. CDR3 length: 14 amino acids. CDR1 and CDR2 from the germline V gene are MNHNS and SASEGT. The chain's CDR3 is CASSRDREFGGYTF. The CDR3 DNA sequence: TGTGCCAGCAGCAGGGACAGGGAATTTGGTGGCTACACCTTC.

The chain employs TRBV9 and TRBJ2-3; TRBD1 is a possible D gene (5 bases). V lost 4 bases and J lost 2, with 8 bases in between. CDR1 and CDR2 from the germline V gene are SGDLS and YYNGEE. The CDR3 is made up of 13 amino acids. The CDR3 bases are TGTGCCAGCAGCCCAGGGTACACAGATACGCAGTATTTT. It is translated as CASSPGYTDTQYF.

The rearrangement joins TRBV28 to TRBJ1-4, with D possibly matching TRBD1 (6 bases). Germline V gene data show CDR1 as MDHEN and CDR2 as SYDVKM. This CDR3 spans 14 amino acids. V was clipped by 6 bases and J by 7 bases, with 15 bases between them. The CDR3 loop is CASRAGVGGEKLFF. The CDR3 bases are TGTGCCAGCAGAGCAGGGGTCGGCGGTGAAAAACTGTTTTTT.

The count of this clone is one. The chain has TRBV6-1 and TRBJ1-5; 7 nucleotides align to TRBD1. V shed 6 bases and J 3 bases; nucleotides not matched to a gene: 5. The CDR3 covers 14 residues. Germline lookup yields CDR1 MNHNS and CDR2 SASEGT. The CDR3 protein is CASRVTGPNQPQHF. DNA of the CDR3: TGTGCCAGCAGGGTGACAGGGCCCAATCAGCCCCAGCATTTT.

This clone has a single count. This chain connects TRBV5-1 to TRBJ2-3; no clear D. Trimming stripped 6 bases from V and 0 bases from J, with 11 bases between. The CDR3 is 14 amino acids. Germline V lookup: CDR1 SGHRS, CDR2 YFSETQ. The CDR3 is CASTLDPSTDTQYF. The CDR3 region has the DNA TGCGCCAGCACCCTAGACCCTAGCACAGATACGCAGTATTTT. Full variable domain (missing parts from reference TRBV5-1 and TRBJ2-3): KAGVTQTPRYLIKTRGQQVTLSCSPISGHRSVSWYQQTPGQGLQFLFEYFSETQRNKGNFPGRFSGRQFSNSRSEMNVSTLELGDSALYLCASTLDPSTDTQYFGPGTRLTVL.